The 11 T cell receptor beta chains reported below all come from one sample, sequenced in a study of T cell changes during pregnancy in multiple sclerosis. Some clones are missing from TCRdb's copy, which holds only in-frame ones; the method was immunoSEQ multiplex PCR. Of some 67,000 clones detected, just over 90% appear once; the ten largest clones hold approximately 1.5%. This specimen consisted of peripheral blood, obtained after pregnancy. The receptors derive from a female donor with multiple sclerosis, enrolled in a pregnancy study.

DNA for the CDR3: TGTGCCAGCAGCCAAGACCGAGCGGGAGACAATGAGCAGTTCTTC. Encoded protein: CASSQDRAGDNEQFF. The rearrangement uses TRBV4-2 and TRBJ2-1; TRBD2 agrees at 8 bases. Germline CDR1 LGHNA, CDR2 YNFKEQ. The CDR3 is made up of 15 amino acids. Trimming at V came to 0 bases and at J to 5 bases, leaving 3 bases not matched to a gene.

The chain combines TRBV30 with TRBJ1-1; the D gene is possibly TRBD1 (5 bases). The CDR3 covers 11 residues. Trimming cost V 8 bases and J 4 bases, with 11 bases left between them. Per the germline V gene, CDR1 is GTSNPN and CDR2 is SVGIG (reference sequence). The CDR3 loop is CATSGATEAFF. CDR3 DNA: TGTGCCACCAGCGGGGCCACTGAAGCTTTCTTT.

The DNA of the CDR3 is TGTGCCAGCAGCCCGGTCCAGCCGAGGGAGCAGTACTTC. Its translation: CASSPVQPREQYF. The chain uses TRBV28 and TRBJ2-7; no definite D call. The ends were cut back, 6 bases at V and 7 bases at J, with 16 bases in the middle. The CDR3 covers 13 residues. The germline gives CDR1 MDHEN, CDR2 SYDVKM.

This clone was detected once. V and J are TRBV6-6 and TRBJ2-7; 9 nucleotides match TRBD2. The germline V gene has CDR1 MNHNY and CDR2 SVGAGI (reference sequence). The CDR3 has 14 amino acids. Losses at the gene ends were 6 bases for V and 3 bases for J; bases not matched to a gene: 6. The CDR3 is CASSIQRGDYEQYF. CDR3 nucleotide sequence: TGTGCCAGCAGCATTCAGCGGGGGGACTACGAGCAGTACTTC.

This clone was observed once. The genes are TRBV28 and TRBJ2-7; possible D gene TRBD1, 5 bases. There are 15 residues in the CDR3. Germline CDR1 and CDR2: MDHEN and SYDVKM. V was cut by 4 bases and J by 0 bases, with 13 bases left in between. CDR3 sequence: CASSSGSGNSYEQYF. CDR3 sequence (DNA): TGTGCCAGCAGTTCAGGGTCAGGAAACTCCTACGAGCAGTACTTC.

V and J are TRBV18 and TRBJ1-5; weak D call: TRBD1 (5 bases). V was pared by 3 bases and J by 6 bases, with 18 bases between. Germline V gives CDR1 KGHSH, CDR2 LQKENI. The CDR3 consists of 16 residues. CDR3 DNA: TGTGCCAGCTCACCCCGGGAGGGCGGGGACGCTCAGCCCCAGCATTTT. It yields the protein CASSPREGGDAQPQHF.

This clone appeared a few times. The chain employs TRBV11-2 and TRBJ2-5; D possibly corresponds to TRBD1 (5 bases). The CDR3 is 15 residues long. Trimming took off 6 bases at V and 1 base at J, with 15 bases between the two ends. CDR1 is SGHAT and CDR2 is FQNNGV in the germline V gene. The CDR3 spells CASSPQGNPQETQYF. The DNA of the CDR3 is TGTGCCAGCAGTCCCCAGGGTAATCCCCAAGAGACCCAGTACTTC.

The J gene is TRBJ2-3, the V gene TRBV5-6; TRBD2 might be the D (6 bases). With 2 bases removed from V and 6 bases from J, the gap between germline ends came to 16 bases. CDR3 size: 15 residues. The germline V gene has CDR1 SGHDT and CDR2 YYEEEE. CDR3 region: CASSLSGGKKDTQYF. In DNA, the CDR3 is TGTGCCAGCAGCTTATCCGGCGGGAAAAAGGATACGCAGTATTTT.

This rearrangement joins TRBV4-3 to TRBJ1-4; 9 nucleotides align to TRBD1. Germline lookup yields CDR1 LGHNA and CDR2 YSLEER. V lost 0 bases to trimming and J lost 6 bases; unmatched junction nucleotides: 5. The CDR3 consists of 16 residues. The DNA for the CDR3 is TGCGCCAGCAGCCAAGATCTTTACAGGGGGCATGAAAAACTGTTTTTT. This encodes CASSQDLYRGHEKLFF.

This clone was seen once. This chain joins TRBV29-1 and TRBJ2-1; 11 nucleotides line up with TRBD2. In germline, CDR1 is SQVTM, CDR2 ANQGSEA. This CDR3 is 14 amino acids long. V shed 7 bases and J 7 bases; nucleotides not matched to a gene: 9. CDR3 residues: CSARGGLAANEQFF. The DNA for the CDR3 is TGCAGCGCGCGGGGGGGACTAGCGGCTAATGAGCAGTTCTTC.

The chain is built from TRBV21-1 and TRBJ2-1; the table's D call TRBD2 went unverified against the DNA. TRBV21-1 is assigned pseudogene status. There are 15 residues in the CDR3. The CDR3 spells CASNPRDTSYNEQFF. The CDR3, as DNA: TGTGCCAGCAACCCGCGGGATACCTCCTACAATGAGCAGTTCTTC.